These T cell receptor beta chains were read from a single sample in a study of breast tumors, draining lymph nodes, adjacent tissues. TCRdb recomputed calls from the multiplex PCR reads with MiXCR, one row per CDR3 protein. The table has roughly 8,300 distinct CDR3 sequences, around 42% seen once; the top ten hold roughly 15%. The sequencing input was tumor-adjacent breast tissue. Source of these receptors: a female donor with breast cancer. Some clones in this sample may be carry-over from other donors' samples. The CDR3 runs from the conserved cysteine through the conserved F or W. Fields, in order: V gene, J gene, clone size, D gene, CDR3 protein, CDR3 DNA. A D gene is named only where the DNA matches it firmly. The size of a clone is reported for some rows only, either as once, few or many, or as a class for expanded clones.

v_call: TRBV28; j_call: TRBJ2-7; clone_size: many; d_call: -; cdr3_aa: CASSSQGIGVYEQYF; cdr3_nt: TGTGCCAGCAGTTCCCAGGGTATAGGGGTATACGAGCAGTACTTC
v_call: TRBV11-2; j_call: TRBJ1-6; clone_size: medium-sized; d_call: -; cdr3_aa: CASTPSYWDSPLHF; cdr3_nt: TGTGCCAGCACCCCCTCATACTGGGATTCACCCCTCCACTTT
v_call: TRBV20-1; j_call: TRBJ1-1; clone_size: -; d_call: -; cdr3_aa: CSATGNTEAFF; cdr3_nt: TGCAGTGCTACAGGGAACACTGAAGCTTTCTTT
v_call: TRBV5-1; j_call: TRBJ2-1; clone_size: medium-sized; d_call: TRBD2; cdr3_aa: CASSFSGGRADEQFF; cdr3_nt: TGCGCCAGCAGCTTTTCTGGCGGGAGGGCCGATGAGCAGTTCTTC
v_call: TRBV2; j_call: TRBJ1-5; clone_size: large; d_call: -; cdr3_aa: CASSGRTGHNQPQHF; cdr3_nt: TGTGCCAGCAGTGGACGAACAGGGCACAATCAGCCCCAGCATTTT
v_call: TRBV19; j_call: TRBJ1-5; clone_size: once; d_call: TRBD1; cdr3_aa: CASSIATGHNQPQHF; cdr3_nt: TGTGCCAGTAGTATAGCGACAGGGCACAATCAGCCCCAGCATTTT
v_call: TRBV20-1; j_call: TRBJ2-7; clone_size: medium-sized; d_call: TRBD2; cdr3_aa: CSARVGLANSYEQYF; cdr3_nt: TGCAGTGCTAGAGTGGGACTAGCGAACTCCTACGAGCAGTACTTC
v_call: TRBV29-1; j_call: TRBJ1-1; clone_size: -; d_call: TRBD1; cdr3_aa: CSVGQGAEAFF; cdr3_nt: TGCAGCGTCGGACAGGGGGCTGAAGCTTTCTTT
v_call: TRBV5-1; j_call: TRBJ1-4; clone_size: medium-sized; d_call: TRBD1; cdr3_aa: CASSLPGGYGEKLFF; cdr3_nt: TGCGCCAGCAGCTTACCAGGGGGTTATGGTGAAAAACTGTTTTTT
v_call: TRBV5-4; j_call: TRBJ1-1; clone_size: few; d_call: -; cdr3_aa: CASRKDGMNTEAFF; cdr3_nt: TGTGCCAGCAGAAAGGACGGTATGAACACTGAAGCTTTCTTT
v_call: TRBV2; j_call: TRBJ2-3; clone_size: -; d_call: -; cdr3_aa: CASGSGTTTDTQYF; cdr3_nt: TGTGCCAGCGGCTCCGGGACAACCACAGATACGCAGTATTTT
v_call: TRBV19; j_call: TRBJ1-5; clone_size: medium-sized; d_call: -; cdr3_aa: CASSLTLTSDQPQHF; cdr3_nt: TGTGCCAGTAGCCTCACCCTTACTTCGGATCAGCCCCAGCATTTT
v_call: TRBV20-1; j_call: TRBJ1-2; clone_size: -; d_call: TRBD1; cdr3_aa: CSARGDRSNYGYTF; cdr3_nt: TGCAGTGCTAGAGGGGACAGATCTAACTATGGCTACACCTTC
v_call: TRBV20-1; j_call: TRBJ2-3; clone_size: many; d_call: TRBD2; cdr3_aa: CSARDPSGRSSTDTQYF; cdr3_nt: TGCAGTGCTAGAGATCCTAGCGGGAGGTCCTCCACAGATACGCAGTATTTT
v_call: TRBV15; j_call: TRBJ2-5; clone_size: medium-sized; d_call: TRBD1; cdr3_aa: CATSPQGAYQETQYF; cdr3_nt: TGTGCCACATCGCCCCAGGGGGCGTACCAAGAGACCCAGTACTTC
v_call: TRBV5-5; j_call: TRBJ1-5; clone_size: many; d_call: TRBD1; cdr3_aa: CASSSVRQGSNQPQHF; cdr3_nt: TGTGCCAGCAGCTCCGTCCGACAGGGAAGCAATCAGCCCCAGCATTTT
v_call: TRBV12-3/TRBV12-4; j_call: TRBJ1-6; clone_size: many; d_call: TRBD1; cdr3_aa: CASSFLQGGNSPLHF; cdr3_nt: TGTGCCAGCAGTTTTTTGCAGGGGGGTAATTCACCCCTCCACTTT
v_call: TRBV20-1; j_call: TRBJ1-6; clone_size: once; d_call: TRBD1; cdr3_aa: CSARGTGGNSPLHF; cdr3_nt: TGCAGTGCTAGAGGGACAGGGGGCAATTCACCCCTCCACTTT
v_call: TRBV19; j_call: TRBJ2-3; clone_size: medium-sized; d_call: TRBD2; cdr3_aa: CASSIGLAGEGDTQYF; cdr3_nt: TGTGCCAGTAGTATAGGACTAGCGGGAGAGGGGGATACGCAGTATTTT
v_call: TRBV5-1; j_call: TRBJ2-3; clone_size: medium-sized; d_call: TRBD2; cdr3_aa: CASSLGEAGVSDTQYF; cdr3_nt: TGCGCCAGCAGCTTGGGTGAAGCGGGAGTTTCAGATACGCAGTATTTT
v_call: TRBV27; j_call: TRBJ1-2; clone_size: medium-sized; d_call: -; cdr3_aa: CASSKGSNYGYTF; cdr3_nt: TGTGCCAGCAGTAAAGGGTCTAACTATGGCTACACCTTC
v_call: TRBV20-1; j_call: TRBJ2-5; clone_size: medium-sized; d_call: TRBD2; cdr3_aa: CSARSPLAGGGAQYF; cdr3_nt: TGCAGTGCTAGATCCCCCCTAGCGGGAGGTGGGGCCCAGTACTTC
v_call: TRBV12-3/TRBV12-4; j_call: TRBJ2-2; clone_size: many; d_call: TRBD1; cdr3_aa: CAQGDGELFF; cdr3_nt: TGTGCACAGGGGGACGGGGAGCTGTTTTTT
v_call: TRBV6-1; j_call: TRBJ1-2; clone_size: -; d_call: -; cdr3_aa: CASSADSPLGYTF; cdr3_nt: TGTGCCAGCAGTGCCGACAGCCCCCTAGGCTACACCTTC
v_call: TRBV9; j_call: TRBJ2-7; clone_size: medium-sized; d_call: TRBD1; cdr3_aa: CASSSRDSRGEQYF; cdr3_nt: TGTGCCAGCAGCAGCCGGGACAGTAGAGGCGAGCAGTACTTC